This T cell receptor beta chain stems from a study of beta chain features in type 1 diabetes. Study observations and caveats: When VDJ junctions were examined, type 1 diabetes patients showed fewer insertions and more deletions.

This clone was observed a few times. The antigen is not known. One junction end does not reproduce the germline sequence, and a read error may be involved. The study reverse transcribed the entire isolated RNA, so it sequenced expressed TCRB transcripts. Using immunoSEQ multiplex PCR, the repertoire was profiled, and TCRdb retains in-frame clones only, with some absent. The sample comprises 900,000 or so clones, 17% of which are singletons, and 0.023% rests with the top ten. The germline V gene encodes CDR1 KGHSH and CDR2 LQKENI. This CDR3 is 14 amino acids long. Averaging about 100 mL, one heparinised blood draw was given by each donor. By way of CD45RO/CCR7/CD25/CD127/CD95/CD27, the CD4+ regulatory, stem cell-like memory, central memory and naive cells were sorted.

The sequencing sample was made of naive CD4+ T cells from blood. The TCR was taken from a woman aged 18-30 years in good health. The chain has TRBV18 and TRBJ2-5; TRBD2 might be the D (6 bases). This chain's CDR3 is CASAPLRDTETQYF. CDR3 DNA: TGTGCCAGCGCACCGTTGCGGGATACTGAGACCCAGTACTTC.